This TCR beta chain derives from a study of cytomegalovirus exposure and HLA in healthy donors. Across the study: When 350 to 500 donors were genotyped, more than 70% of them were found to fall in the Caucasian-associated ancestry cluster. The study's findings and limits: The classifier, whose performance was assessed in both the original and validation cohorts, reportedly diagnosed cytomegalovirus status with high specificity and sensitivity. Among TCR beta chains of equal frequency, HLA-associated ones were more clonally expanded in a later analysis. Researchers catalogued approximately 170 TCR beta chains as cytomegalovirus-associated.

Germline lookup yields CDR1 SQVTM and CDR2 ANQGSEA. The CDR3 totals 15 residues. Worth noting for this clone: Its antigen is currently unknown.

PCR amplification relied on 60 Vbeta primers (plus 13 Jbeta primers). Profiled with immunoSEQ multiplex PCR; TCRdb holds only in-frame clones, not every one. Of 120,000 or so clones listed, 75% to 85% are singletons. The V call is TRBV29-1, the J call TRBJ2-5; D is perhaps TRBD2 (7 bases). The tail of the sequence fits TRBJ2-7 better, so the J call may be wrong. The sequence derives from a young man in good health and CMV-seronegative. The sample taken for sequencing was PBMCs. The chain's CDR3 is CSVALRYPGGSEQYF. CDR3 bases: TGCAGCGTTGCTCTTCGGTACCCGGGGGGCTCCGAGCAGTACTTC.